This T cell receptor (beta chain) originates from a study of T cells expressing NK-cell markers. Study at large: Sorted CD3+CD56-NKG2C+, CD3+CD56+NKG2C+ and CD3+CD56+NKG2C- T cells supplied the TCR beta repertoires. General observations from the study: The study did not resolve the HCMV specificity of expanded NKG2C+ T cell clones. Of the CD8+ T cells in five or six donors, roughly 1.0-7.5% belonged to dominant NKG2C+ clonotypes.

The CDR3 runs 16 residues. Germline loops: CDR1 SGHRS, CDR2 YFSETQ. TCRdb reprocessed the 5' RACE reads, keeping one entry per CDR3 protein, no DNA. Its table lists over 350,000 distinct CDR3 sequences. A note on this clonotype: Its antigen is still unknown.

This chain joins TRBV5-1 and TRBJ2-5; TCRdb picks TRBD2, but there is no DNA to check that call. The TCR was taken from a woman in her forties or fifties in good health. The sequenced sample was blood T cells: a sorted CD56 or NKG2C T cell subset, CD4+ or CD8+ T cells, or bulk PBMC T cells (not recorded which). The CDR3 loop is CASRSKAGPYQETQYF.